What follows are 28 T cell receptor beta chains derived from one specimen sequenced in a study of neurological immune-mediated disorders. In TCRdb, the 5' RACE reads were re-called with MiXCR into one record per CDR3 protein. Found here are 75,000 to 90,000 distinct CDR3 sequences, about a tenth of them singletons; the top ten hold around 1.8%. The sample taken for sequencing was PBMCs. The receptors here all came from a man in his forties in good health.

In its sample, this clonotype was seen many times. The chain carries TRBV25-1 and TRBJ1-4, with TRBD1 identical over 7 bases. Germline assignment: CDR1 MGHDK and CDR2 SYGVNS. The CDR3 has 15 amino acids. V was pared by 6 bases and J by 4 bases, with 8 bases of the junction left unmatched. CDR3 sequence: CASSEGDSFNEKLFF. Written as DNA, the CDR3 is TGTGCCAGCAGCGAAGGGGACAGCTTTAATGAAAAACTGTTTTTT.

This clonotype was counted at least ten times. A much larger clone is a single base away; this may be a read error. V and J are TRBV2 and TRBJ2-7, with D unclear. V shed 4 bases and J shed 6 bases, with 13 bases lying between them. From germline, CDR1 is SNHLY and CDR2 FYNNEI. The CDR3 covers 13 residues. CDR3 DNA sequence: TGTGCCAGCAGTGGGATCCCATTGGGCGAGCAGTACTTC. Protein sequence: CASSGIPLGEQYF.

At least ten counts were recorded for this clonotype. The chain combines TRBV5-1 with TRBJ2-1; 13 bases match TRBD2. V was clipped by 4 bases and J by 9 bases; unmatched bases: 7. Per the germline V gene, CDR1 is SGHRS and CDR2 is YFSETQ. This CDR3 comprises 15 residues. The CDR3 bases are TGCGCCAGCAGCGACACTAGCGGGGGGGCCATTGAGCAGTTCTTC. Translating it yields CASSDTSGGAIEQFF.

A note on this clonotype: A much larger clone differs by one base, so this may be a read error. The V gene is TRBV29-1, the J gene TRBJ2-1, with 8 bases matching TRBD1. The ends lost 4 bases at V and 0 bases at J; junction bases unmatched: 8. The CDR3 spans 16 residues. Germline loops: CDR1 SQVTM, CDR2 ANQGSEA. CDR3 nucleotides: TGCAGCGTTGTGGTGGCCGACAGGGGCTCCTACAATGAGCAGTTCTTC. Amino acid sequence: CSVVVADRGSYNEQFF.

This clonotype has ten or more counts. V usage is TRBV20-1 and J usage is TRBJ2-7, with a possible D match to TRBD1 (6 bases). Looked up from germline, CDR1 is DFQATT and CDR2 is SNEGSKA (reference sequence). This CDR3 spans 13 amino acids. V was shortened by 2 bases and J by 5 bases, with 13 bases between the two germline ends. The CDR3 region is CSARFRGTHEQYF. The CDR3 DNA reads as TGCAGTGCTAGATTCAGGGGAACCCACGAGCAGTACTTC.

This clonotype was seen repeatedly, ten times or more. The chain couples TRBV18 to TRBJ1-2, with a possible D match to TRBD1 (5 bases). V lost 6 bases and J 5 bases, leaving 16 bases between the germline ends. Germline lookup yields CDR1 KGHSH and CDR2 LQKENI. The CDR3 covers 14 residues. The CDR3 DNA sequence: TGTGCCAGCTCCCAAGGGACCGATAAATATGGCTACACCTTC. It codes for CASSQGTDKYGYTF.

The CDR3 region is CSARDRGGYYNEQFF. DNA of the CDR3: TGCAGTGCTAGAGACAGGGGAGGTTACTACAATGAGCAGTTCTTC. The V call is TRBV20-1, the J call TRBJ2-1; D is possibly TRBD1 or TRBD2 (6 bases each). V dropped 0 bases and J dropped 3 bases, with 12 bases sitting between them. The CDR3 contains 15 residues. In germline, CDR1 is DFQATT, CDR2 SNEGSKA (reference sequence).

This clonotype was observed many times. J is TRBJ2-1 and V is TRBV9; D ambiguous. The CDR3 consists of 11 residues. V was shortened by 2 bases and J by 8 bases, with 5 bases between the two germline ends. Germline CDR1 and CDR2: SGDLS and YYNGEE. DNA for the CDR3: TGTGCCAGCAGCGTTGGACATGAGCAGTTCTTC. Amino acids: CASSVGHEQFF. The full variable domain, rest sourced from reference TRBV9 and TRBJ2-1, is DSGVTQTPKHLITATGQRVTLRCSPRSGDLSVYWYQQSLDQGLQFLIQYYNGEERAKGNILERFSAQQFPDLHSELNLSSLELGDSALYFCASSVGHEQFFGPGTRLTVL.

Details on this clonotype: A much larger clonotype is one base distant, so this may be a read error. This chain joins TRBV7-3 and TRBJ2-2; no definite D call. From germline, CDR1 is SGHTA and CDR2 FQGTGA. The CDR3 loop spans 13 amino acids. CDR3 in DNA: TGTGTCAGCAGCTTCGATATCACCGGGGAGCTGTTTTTT. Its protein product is CVSSFDITGELFF.

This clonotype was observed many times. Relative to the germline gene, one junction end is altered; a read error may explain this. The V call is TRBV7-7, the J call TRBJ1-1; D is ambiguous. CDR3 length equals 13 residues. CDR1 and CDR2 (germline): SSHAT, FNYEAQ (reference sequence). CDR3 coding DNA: TGTGCTAGCAGCTTAAAAGGCGGCACTGAAGCTTTCTTT. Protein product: CASSLKGGTEAFF.

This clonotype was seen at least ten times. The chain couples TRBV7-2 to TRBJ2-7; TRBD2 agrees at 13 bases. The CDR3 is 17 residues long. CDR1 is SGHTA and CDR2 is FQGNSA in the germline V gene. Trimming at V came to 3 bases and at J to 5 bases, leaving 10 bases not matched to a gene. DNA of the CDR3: TGTGCCAGCAGCTTGCTGACCGATGGACTAGCGGGAGACGAGCAGTACTTC. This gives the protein CASSLLTDGLAGDEQYF.

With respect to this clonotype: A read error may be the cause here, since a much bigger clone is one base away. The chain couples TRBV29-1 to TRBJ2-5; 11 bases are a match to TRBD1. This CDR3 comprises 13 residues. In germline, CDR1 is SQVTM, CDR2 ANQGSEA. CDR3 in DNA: TGCAGCGGAGACTCGGGACAGGGGGAGACCCGGTACTTC. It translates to CSGDSGQGETRYF. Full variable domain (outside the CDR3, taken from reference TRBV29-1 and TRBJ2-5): SAVISQKPSRDICQRGTSLTIQCQVDSQVTMMFWYRQQPGQSLTLIATANQGSEATYESGFVIDKFPISRPNLTFSTLTVSNMSPEDSSIYLCSGDSGQGETRYFGPGTRLLVL.

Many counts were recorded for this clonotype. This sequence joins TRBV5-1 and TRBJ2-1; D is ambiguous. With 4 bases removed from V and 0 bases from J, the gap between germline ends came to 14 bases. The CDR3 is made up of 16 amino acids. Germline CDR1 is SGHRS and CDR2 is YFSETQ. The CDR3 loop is CASSPPPGPSYNEQFF. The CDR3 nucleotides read TGCGCCAGCAGCCCCCCCCCGGGCCCCTCCTACAATGAGCAGTTCTTC.

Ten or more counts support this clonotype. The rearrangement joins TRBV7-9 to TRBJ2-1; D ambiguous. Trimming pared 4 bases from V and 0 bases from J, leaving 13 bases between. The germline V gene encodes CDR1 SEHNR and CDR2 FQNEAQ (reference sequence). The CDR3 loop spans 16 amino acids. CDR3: CASSSTKLFSYNEQFF. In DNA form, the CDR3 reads TGTGCCAGCAGCTCGACAAAGCTCTTCTCCTACAATGAGCAGTTCTTC.

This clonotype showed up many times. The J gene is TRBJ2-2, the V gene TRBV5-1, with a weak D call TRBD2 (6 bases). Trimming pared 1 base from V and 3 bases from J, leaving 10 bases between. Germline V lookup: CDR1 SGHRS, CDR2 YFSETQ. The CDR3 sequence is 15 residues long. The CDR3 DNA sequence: TGCGCCAGCAGCTTGCCCGGGGGAGACACCGGGGAGCTGTTTTTT. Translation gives CASSLPGGDTGELFF.

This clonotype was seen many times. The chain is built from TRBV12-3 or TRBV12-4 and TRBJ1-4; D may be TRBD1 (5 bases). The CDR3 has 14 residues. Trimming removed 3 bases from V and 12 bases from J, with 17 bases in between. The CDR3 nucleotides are TGTGCCAGCAGTTTGAGGCAGGGAGCACCGGAACTGTTTTTT. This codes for CASSLRQGAPELFF.

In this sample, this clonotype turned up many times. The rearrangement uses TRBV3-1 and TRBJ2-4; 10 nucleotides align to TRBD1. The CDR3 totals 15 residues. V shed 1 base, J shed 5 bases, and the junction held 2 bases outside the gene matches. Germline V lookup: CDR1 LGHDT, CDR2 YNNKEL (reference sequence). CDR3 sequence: CASSQGQGAQNIQYF. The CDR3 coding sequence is TGTGCCAGCAGCCAAGGACAGGGGGCCCAAAACATTCAGTACTTC.

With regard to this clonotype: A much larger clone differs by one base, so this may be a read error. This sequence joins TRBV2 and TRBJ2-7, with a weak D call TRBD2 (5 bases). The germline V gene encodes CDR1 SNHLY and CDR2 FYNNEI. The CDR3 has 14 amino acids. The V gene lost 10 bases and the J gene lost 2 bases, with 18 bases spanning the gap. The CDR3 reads CANRPGLLPYEQYF. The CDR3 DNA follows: TGTGCCAACAGACCCGGACTCTTACCCTACGAGCAGTACTTC.

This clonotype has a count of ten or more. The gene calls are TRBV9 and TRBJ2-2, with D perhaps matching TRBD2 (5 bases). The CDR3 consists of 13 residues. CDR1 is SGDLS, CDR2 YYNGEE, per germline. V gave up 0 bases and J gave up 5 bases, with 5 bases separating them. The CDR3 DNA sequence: TGTGCCAGCAGCGTAGGGAGGACCGGGGAGCTGTTTTTT. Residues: CASSVGRTGELFF.

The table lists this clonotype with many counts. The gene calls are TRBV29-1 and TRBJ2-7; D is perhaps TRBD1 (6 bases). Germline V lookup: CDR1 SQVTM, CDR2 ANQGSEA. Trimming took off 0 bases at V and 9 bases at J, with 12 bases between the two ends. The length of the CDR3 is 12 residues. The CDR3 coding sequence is TGCAGCGTTGAAGAGACAGGCCAAGGGCAGTACTTC. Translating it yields CSVEETGQGQYF.

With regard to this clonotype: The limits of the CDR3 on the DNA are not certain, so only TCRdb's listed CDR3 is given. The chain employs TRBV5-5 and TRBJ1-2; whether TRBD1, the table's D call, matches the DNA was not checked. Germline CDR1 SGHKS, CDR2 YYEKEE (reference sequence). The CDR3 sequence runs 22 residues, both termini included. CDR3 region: CASSFYICSARDLGGTNYGYTF.

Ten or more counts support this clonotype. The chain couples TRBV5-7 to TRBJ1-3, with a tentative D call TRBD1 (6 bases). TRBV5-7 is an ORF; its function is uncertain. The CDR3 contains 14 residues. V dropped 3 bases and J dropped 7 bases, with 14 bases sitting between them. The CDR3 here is CASSSGAGFNTIYF. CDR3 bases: TGTGCCAGCAGCTCGGGGGCAGGGTTTAACACCATATATTTT.

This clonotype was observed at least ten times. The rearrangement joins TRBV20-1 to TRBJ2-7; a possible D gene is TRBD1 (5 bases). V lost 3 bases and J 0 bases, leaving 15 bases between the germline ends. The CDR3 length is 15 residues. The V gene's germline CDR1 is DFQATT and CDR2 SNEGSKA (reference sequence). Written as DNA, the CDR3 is TGCAGTGCTAGCGACGACCAGACAGCCTCCTACGAGCAGTACTTC. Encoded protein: CSASDDQTASYEQYF.

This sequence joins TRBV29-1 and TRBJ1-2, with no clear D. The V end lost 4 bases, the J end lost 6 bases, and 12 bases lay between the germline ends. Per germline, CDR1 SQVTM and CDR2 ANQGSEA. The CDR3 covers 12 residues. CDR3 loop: CSVALVNNGYTF. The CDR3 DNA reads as TGCAGCGTTGCACTGGTGAACAATGGCTACACCTTC.

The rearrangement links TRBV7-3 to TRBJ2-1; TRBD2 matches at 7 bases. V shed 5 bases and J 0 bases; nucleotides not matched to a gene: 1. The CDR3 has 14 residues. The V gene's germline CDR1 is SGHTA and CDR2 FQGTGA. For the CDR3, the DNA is TGTGCCAGCAGCGGGGGGGTCTCCTACAATGAGCAGTTCTTC. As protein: CASSGGVSYNEQFF.

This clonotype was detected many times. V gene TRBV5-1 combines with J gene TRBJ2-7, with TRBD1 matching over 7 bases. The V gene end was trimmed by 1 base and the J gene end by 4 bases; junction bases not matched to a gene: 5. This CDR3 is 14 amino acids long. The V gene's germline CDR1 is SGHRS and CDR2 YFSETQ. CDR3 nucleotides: TGCGCCAGCAGCTTGAAGGGGGCGGGTTACGAGCAGTACTTC. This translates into CASSLKGAGYEQYF.

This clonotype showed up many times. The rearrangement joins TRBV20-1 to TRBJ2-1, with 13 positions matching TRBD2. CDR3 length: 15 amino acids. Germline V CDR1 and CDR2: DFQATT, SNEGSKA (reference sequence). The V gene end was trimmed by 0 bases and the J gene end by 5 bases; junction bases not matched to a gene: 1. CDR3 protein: CSAREGLAGDNEQFF. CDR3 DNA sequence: TGCAGTGCTAGAGAAGGACTAGCGGGAGACAATGAGCAGTTCTTC.

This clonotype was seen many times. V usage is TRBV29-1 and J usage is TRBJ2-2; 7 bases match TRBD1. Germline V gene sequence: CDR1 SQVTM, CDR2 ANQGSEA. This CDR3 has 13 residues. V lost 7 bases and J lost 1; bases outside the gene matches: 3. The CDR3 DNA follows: TGCAGCGCGACAGGGATGAACACCGGGGAGCTGTTTTTT. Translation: CSATGMNTGELFF.